These T cell receptor beta chains were read from a single sample in a study of cytomegalovirus exposure and HLA in healthy donors. Sequencing was performed with immunoSEQ multiplex PCR; in TCRdb, only in-frame clones are kept and a portion is missing. The table includes fewer than 350,000 clones, approximately 87% detected once. Sample: PBMCs. All receptors derive from a young woman in good health and CMV-seronegative. CDR3s include the opening cysteine and the closing phenylalanine or tryptophan. The order of the fields is clone size, V gene, J gene, D gene, CDR3 protein, CDR3 DNA. A D gene is named only where the DNA matches it firmly. Clone size, where shown, is once, few, many, or a class for clones that have expanded.

NA	TRBV11-3	TRBJ2-7	TRBD1	CASSLSDRNEQYF	TGTGCCAGCAGCTTATCGGACAGGAACGAGCAGTACTTC
NA	TRBV4-1	TRBJ2-1	NA	CASSPLTLDYNEQFF	TGCGCCAGCAGCCCACTTACCCTTGACTACAATGAGCAGTTCTTC
NA	TRBV15	TRBJ1-1	NA	CATSRDLMNTEAFF	TGTGCCACCAGCAGAGATCTAATGAACACTGAAGCTTTCTTT
NA	TRBV9	TRBJ2-2	NA	CASSAPGTGELFF	TGTGCCAGCAGCGCCCCAGGGACCGGGGAGCTGTTTTTT
NA	TRBV5-1	TRBJ1-4	TRBD1	CASSWGQGEKLFF	TGCGCCAGCAGCTGGGGACAGGGCGAAAAACTGTTTTTT
few	TRBV7-9	TRBJ1-2	NA	CASSLRTRLGRYDGYTF	TGTGCCAGCAGCCTACGGACTCGGTTGGGTCGGTATGACGGCTACACCTTC
NA	TRBV5-4	TRBJ2-5	NA	CASSSQGLQETQYF	TGTGCCAGCAGCTCACAGGGCCTCCAAGAGACCCAGTACTTC
NA	TRBV9	TRBJ2-2	NA	CASSVVPGGTGELFF	TGTGCCAGCAGCGTAGTGCCCGGGGGCACCGGGGAGCTGTTTTTT
NA	TRBV6-5	TRBJ2-7	TRBD1	CATTSGQTYEQYF	TGTGCCACAACCTCGGGACAGACCTACGAGCAGTACTTC
NA	TRBV2	TRBJ2-1	NA	CASISGGPEQFF	TGTGCCAGCATATCCGGGGGGCCCGAGCAGTTCTTC
NA	TRBV15	TRBJ2-5	TRBD1	CATSRERTGGTETQYF	TGTGCCACCAGCAGAGAAAGGACAGGGGGGACGGAGACCCAGTACTTC
NA	TRBV18	TRBJ1-4	NA	CASSLRGGEKLFF	TGTGCCAGCTCACTGCGGGGGGGTGAAAAACTGTTTTTT
once	TRBV10-3	TRBJ2-3	NA	CAIRATAGEADTQYF	TGTGCCATCAGAGCGACCGCCGGAGAGGCAGATACGCAGTATTTT
NA	TRBV27	TRBJ2-1	TRBD2	CASSSRTSRASSYNEQFF	TGTGCCAGCAGTTCACGGACTAGCCGCGCAAGCTCCTACAATGAGCAGTTCTTC
NA	TRBV27	TRBJ2-1	NA	CASSLSRGKRSYNEQFF	TGTGCCAGCAGTTTATCGAGAGGGAAGAGGTCCTACAATGAGCAGTTCTTC
once	TRBV11-2	TRBJ2-7	NA	CASSFGTSYEQYF	TGTGCCAGCAGCTTTGGCACCTCCTACGAGCAGTACTTC
NA	TRBV25-1	TRBJ2-1	NA	CASSGGGIEQFF	TGTGCCAGCAGCGGGGGAGGTATTGAGCAGTTCTTC
NA	TRBV9	TRBJ1-2	NA	CASSVDSRIYGYTF	TGTGCCAGCAGCGTAGACAGTAGGATATATGGCTACACCTTC
NA	TRBV4-1	TRBJ1-5	NA	CASSQVYIWGRGSQPQHF	TGCGCCAGCAGCCAAGTGTATATTTGGGGGAGGGGGAGTCAGCCCCAGCATTTT
NA	TRBV6-5	TRBJ1-2	TRBD1	CASYPRDRENYGYTF	TGTGCCAGCTACCCCCGGGACAGAGAGAACTATGGCTACACCTTC
NA	TRBV7-9	TRBJ1-6	TRBD1	CASSMGTGGTSPLHF	TGTGCCAGCAGCATGGGGACAGGGGGTACTTCACCCCTCCACTTT
NA	TRBV6-5	TRBJ2-2	NA	CASRRDQNTGELFF	TGTGCCAGCAGGCGGGACCAGAACACCGGGGAGCTGTTTTTT
NA	TRBV14	TRBJ1-2	TRBD1	CASSPSTGAHYGYTF	TGTGCCAGCAGCCCCTCGACAGGGGCTCACTATGGCTACACCTTC
NA	TRBV10-3	TRBJ2-5	TRBD1	CAISRQGQETQYF	TGTGCCATCAGCAGACAGGGTCAAGAGACCCAGTACTTC
NA	TRBV28	TRBJ1-1	TRBD1	CASNWGLRAGGNRGAFF	TGTGCCAGCAACTGGGGTCTACGGGCAGGGGGTAACCGTGGGGCTTTCTTT
NA	TRBV28	TRBJ2-7	NA	CASSSRWGWRAEQYF	TGTGCCAGCAGCTCACGTTGGGGCTGGAGGGCCGAGCAGTACTTC
NA	TRBV25-1	TRBJ2-5	TRBD1	CASIPRDSSGQETQYF	TGTGCCAGCATCCCCAGGGACAGCTCGGGGCAAGAGACCCAGTACTTC
NA	TRBV4-1	TRBJ2-5	NA	CASSHGPGTQYF	TGCGCCAGCAGCCACGGTCCAGGGACCCAGTACTTC
NA	TRBV19	TRBJ2-3	TRBD2	CASSILAGGTDTQYF	TGTGCCAGTAGTATTTTAGCGGGGGGCACAGATACGCAGTATTTT
once	TRBV2	TRBJ2-5	NA	CASSEKIGQYF	TGTGCCAGCAGTGAAAAGATCGGCCAGTACTTC
once	TRBV2	TRBJ2-1	TRBD2	CASSGLAGQPYNEQFF	TGTGCCAGCAGTGGACTAGCGGGCCAACCCTACAATGAGCAGTTCTTC
NA	TRBV6-6	TRBJ1-5	NA	CASVPGGNQPQHF	TGTGCCAGCGTCCCGGGGGGCAATCAGCCCCAGCATTTT
NA	TRBV18	TRBJ1-1	TRBD1	CASSVGQKNTEAFF	TGTGCCAGCTCCGTGGGACAGAAGAACACTGAAGCTTTCTTT
NA	TRBV7-8	TRBJ1-1	NA	CASGRQSGWPEAFF	TGTGCCAGCGGGAGACAGAGCGGGTGGCCTGAAGCTTTCTTT
few	TRBV4-2	TRBJ2-7	NA	CASSQRGGAGTEQYF	TGTGCCAGCAGCCAGAGGGGGGGGGCGGGAACCGAGCAGTACTTC
NA	TRBV9	TRBJ1-4	NA	CASSVGGPRGEKLFF	TGTGCCAGCAGCGTAGGAGGCCCACGCGGTGAAAAACTGTTTTTT
NA	TRBV10-2	TRBJ2-1	NA	CASSSGNEQFF	TGCGCCAGCAGTTCAGGGAATGAGCAGTTCTTC